Detailed here is one TCR beta chain. The data were taken from a study of control samples from healthy donors and cancer patients. Clones were sequenced by immunoSEQ multiplex PCR, and TCRdb holds only the in-frame ones, with some missing. The sample has 90,000 to 150,000 clones, about 91% seen once. Sequenced: blood. The sequence was collected from a man between 35 and 55 years old in good health.

This CDR3 reads CASSRGQGGETQYF. CDR3 sequence (DNA): TGTGCCAGCTCACGGGGACAGGGAGGAGAGACCCAGTACTTC. J is TRBJ2-5 and V is TRBV18, with 9 bases aligning to TRBD1. V dropped 4 bases and J dropped 4; count of bases not matched to a gene: 4. CDR3 length: 14 amino acids. CDR1 KGHSH and CDR2 LQKENI come from the germline V gene.